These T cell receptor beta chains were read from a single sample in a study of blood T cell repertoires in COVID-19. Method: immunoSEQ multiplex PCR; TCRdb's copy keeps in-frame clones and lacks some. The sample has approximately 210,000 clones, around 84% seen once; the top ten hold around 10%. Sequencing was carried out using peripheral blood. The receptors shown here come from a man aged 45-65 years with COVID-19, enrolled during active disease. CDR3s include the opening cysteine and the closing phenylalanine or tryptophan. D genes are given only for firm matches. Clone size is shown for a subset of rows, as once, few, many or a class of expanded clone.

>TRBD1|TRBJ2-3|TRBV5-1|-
TGCGCCAGCAGCTTCGGGACAGGGGGCTCTCTTGCCACAGATACGCAGTATTTT
CASSFGTGGSLATDTQYF
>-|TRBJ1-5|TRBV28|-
TGTGCCAGCAGTGGGGGGTTGTCGCCCCAGCATTTT
CASSGGLSPQHF
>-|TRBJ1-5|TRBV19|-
TGTGCCAGCGTGGACATCCTATATAGCAATCAGCCCCAGCATTTT
CASVDILYSNQPQHF
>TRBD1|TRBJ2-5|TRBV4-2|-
TGTGCCAGCAGCCAAGCAGGGGGCAAAGAGACCCAGTACTTC
CASSQAGGKETQYF
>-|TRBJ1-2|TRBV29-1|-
TGCAGCGTTGAAGATCGCAGGGGATACCTCTATGGCTACACCTTC
CSVEDRRGYLYGYTF
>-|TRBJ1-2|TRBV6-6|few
TGTGCCAGCAGTTATTACTCCAGGGGAAAGAGTGGCTACACCTTC
CASSYYSRGKSGYTF
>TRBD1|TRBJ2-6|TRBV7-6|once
TGTGCCAGCAGCTCTATCCCGGGACAGCAACACTCTGGGGCCAACGTCCTGACTTTC
CASSSIPGQQHSGANVLTF
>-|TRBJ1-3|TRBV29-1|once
TGCAGCGTTGTGACAGGCGGAAACACCATATATTTT
CSVVTGGNTIYF
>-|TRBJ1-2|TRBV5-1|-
TGCGCCAGCAGCTTATCAGGCGAAGTTGGCTACACCTTC
CASSLSGEVGYTF
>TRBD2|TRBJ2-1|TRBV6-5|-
TGTGCCAGCAGTTTTACTAGCGTCTCCTACAATGAGCAGTTCTTC
CASSFTSVSYNEQFF
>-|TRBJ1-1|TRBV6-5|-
TGTGCCAGCAGTTACCGGCAGGGGACTGAAGCTTTCTTT
CASSYRQGTEAFF
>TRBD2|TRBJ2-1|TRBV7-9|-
TGTGCCAGCAGCTTAAGCCTAGCGGGAGGGAGAAAACAGTTCTTC
CASSLSLAGGRKQFF
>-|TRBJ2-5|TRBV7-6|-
TGTGCCAGCAGCTTAGCGCACGGGGGAGAGACCCAGTACTTC
CASSLAHGGETQYF
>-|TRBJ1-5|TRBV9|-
TGTGCCAGCAGCGTAGGGCGGGGGCAACAGGGGCCCCAGCATTTT
CASSVGRGQQGPQHF
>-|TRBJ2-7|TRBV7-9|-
TGTGCCAGCAGCGAGTCGGGTTCCGAGCAGTACTTC
CASSESGSEQYF
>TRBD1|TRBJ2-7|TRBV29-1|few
TGCAGCGCCAGTAGACAGGGGTTTGCCCACGAGCAGTACTTC
CSASRQGFAHEQYF
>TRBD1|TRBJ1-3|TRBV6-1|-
TGTGCCAGCAGTGAAGAGGCCGGGACAGGTGGAAACACCATATATTTT
CASSEEAGTGGNTIYF
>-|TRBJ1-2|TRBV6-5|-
TGTGCCAGCAGTTACTCATCGGGGGCTAACTATGGCTACACCTTC
CASSYSSGANYGYTF
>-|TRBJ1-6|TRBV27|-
TGTGCCAGCAGTTTATCGACGCTAGGTTTTTGGTCACCCCTCCACTTT
CASSLSTLGFWSPLHF
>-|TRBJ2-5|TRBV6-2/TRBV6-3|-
TGTGCCAGCAGTTACAATACAGGGTATGAGACCCAGTACTTC
CASSYNTGYETQYF
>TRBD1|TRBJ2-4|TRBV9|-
TGTGCCAGCAGCGTAGACAGGGGAGACATTCAGTACTTC
CASSVDRGDIQYF
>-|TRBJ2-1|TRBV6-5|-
TGTGCCACCTCAGGGGCCTACAATGAGCAGTTCTTC
CATSGAYNEQFF
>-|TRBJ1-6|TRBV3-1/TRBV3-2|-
TGTGCCAGCAGCCAGGGAAGGGGAGGTAATTCACCCCTCCACTTT
CASSQGRGGNSPLHF
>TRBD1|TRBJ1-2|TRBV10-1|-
TGCGCCAACCCTGCTCCGGGACAGATGTGCTACACCTTC
CANPAPGQMCYTF
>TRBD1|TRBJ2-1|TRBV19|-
TGTGCCAGTAGTCGGGACAGGGGGACACACAATGAGCAGTTCTTC
CASSRDRGTHNEQFF
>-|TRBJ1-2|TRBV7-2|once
TGTGCCAGCAGCTTAGGACAATTCGGCTACACCTTC
CASSLGQFGYTF
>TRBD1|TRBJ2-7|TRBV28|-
TGTGCCAGCAGCGCCAACAGGGGCGCAGTTTACGAGCAGTACTTC
CASSANRGAVYEQYF
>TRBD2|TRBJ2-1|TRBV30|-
TGTGCCTACAGGTCACAGCGGGGGGGCGCGGATGAGCAGTTCTTC
CAYRSQRGGADEQFF
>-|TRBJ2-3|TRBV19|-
TGTGCCAGTAGTACCAGGGTCACAGATACGCAGTATTTT
CASSTRVTDTQYF
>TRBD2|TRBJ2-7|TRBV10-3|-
TGTGCCATCAGTGAGGTTGGACTAGCGGGAGACGAGCAGTACTTC
CAISEVGLAGDEQYF
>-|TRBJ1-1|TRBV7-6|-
TGTGCCAGCAGCTTAGAGGCAGAGCGTTTT
CASSLEAERF